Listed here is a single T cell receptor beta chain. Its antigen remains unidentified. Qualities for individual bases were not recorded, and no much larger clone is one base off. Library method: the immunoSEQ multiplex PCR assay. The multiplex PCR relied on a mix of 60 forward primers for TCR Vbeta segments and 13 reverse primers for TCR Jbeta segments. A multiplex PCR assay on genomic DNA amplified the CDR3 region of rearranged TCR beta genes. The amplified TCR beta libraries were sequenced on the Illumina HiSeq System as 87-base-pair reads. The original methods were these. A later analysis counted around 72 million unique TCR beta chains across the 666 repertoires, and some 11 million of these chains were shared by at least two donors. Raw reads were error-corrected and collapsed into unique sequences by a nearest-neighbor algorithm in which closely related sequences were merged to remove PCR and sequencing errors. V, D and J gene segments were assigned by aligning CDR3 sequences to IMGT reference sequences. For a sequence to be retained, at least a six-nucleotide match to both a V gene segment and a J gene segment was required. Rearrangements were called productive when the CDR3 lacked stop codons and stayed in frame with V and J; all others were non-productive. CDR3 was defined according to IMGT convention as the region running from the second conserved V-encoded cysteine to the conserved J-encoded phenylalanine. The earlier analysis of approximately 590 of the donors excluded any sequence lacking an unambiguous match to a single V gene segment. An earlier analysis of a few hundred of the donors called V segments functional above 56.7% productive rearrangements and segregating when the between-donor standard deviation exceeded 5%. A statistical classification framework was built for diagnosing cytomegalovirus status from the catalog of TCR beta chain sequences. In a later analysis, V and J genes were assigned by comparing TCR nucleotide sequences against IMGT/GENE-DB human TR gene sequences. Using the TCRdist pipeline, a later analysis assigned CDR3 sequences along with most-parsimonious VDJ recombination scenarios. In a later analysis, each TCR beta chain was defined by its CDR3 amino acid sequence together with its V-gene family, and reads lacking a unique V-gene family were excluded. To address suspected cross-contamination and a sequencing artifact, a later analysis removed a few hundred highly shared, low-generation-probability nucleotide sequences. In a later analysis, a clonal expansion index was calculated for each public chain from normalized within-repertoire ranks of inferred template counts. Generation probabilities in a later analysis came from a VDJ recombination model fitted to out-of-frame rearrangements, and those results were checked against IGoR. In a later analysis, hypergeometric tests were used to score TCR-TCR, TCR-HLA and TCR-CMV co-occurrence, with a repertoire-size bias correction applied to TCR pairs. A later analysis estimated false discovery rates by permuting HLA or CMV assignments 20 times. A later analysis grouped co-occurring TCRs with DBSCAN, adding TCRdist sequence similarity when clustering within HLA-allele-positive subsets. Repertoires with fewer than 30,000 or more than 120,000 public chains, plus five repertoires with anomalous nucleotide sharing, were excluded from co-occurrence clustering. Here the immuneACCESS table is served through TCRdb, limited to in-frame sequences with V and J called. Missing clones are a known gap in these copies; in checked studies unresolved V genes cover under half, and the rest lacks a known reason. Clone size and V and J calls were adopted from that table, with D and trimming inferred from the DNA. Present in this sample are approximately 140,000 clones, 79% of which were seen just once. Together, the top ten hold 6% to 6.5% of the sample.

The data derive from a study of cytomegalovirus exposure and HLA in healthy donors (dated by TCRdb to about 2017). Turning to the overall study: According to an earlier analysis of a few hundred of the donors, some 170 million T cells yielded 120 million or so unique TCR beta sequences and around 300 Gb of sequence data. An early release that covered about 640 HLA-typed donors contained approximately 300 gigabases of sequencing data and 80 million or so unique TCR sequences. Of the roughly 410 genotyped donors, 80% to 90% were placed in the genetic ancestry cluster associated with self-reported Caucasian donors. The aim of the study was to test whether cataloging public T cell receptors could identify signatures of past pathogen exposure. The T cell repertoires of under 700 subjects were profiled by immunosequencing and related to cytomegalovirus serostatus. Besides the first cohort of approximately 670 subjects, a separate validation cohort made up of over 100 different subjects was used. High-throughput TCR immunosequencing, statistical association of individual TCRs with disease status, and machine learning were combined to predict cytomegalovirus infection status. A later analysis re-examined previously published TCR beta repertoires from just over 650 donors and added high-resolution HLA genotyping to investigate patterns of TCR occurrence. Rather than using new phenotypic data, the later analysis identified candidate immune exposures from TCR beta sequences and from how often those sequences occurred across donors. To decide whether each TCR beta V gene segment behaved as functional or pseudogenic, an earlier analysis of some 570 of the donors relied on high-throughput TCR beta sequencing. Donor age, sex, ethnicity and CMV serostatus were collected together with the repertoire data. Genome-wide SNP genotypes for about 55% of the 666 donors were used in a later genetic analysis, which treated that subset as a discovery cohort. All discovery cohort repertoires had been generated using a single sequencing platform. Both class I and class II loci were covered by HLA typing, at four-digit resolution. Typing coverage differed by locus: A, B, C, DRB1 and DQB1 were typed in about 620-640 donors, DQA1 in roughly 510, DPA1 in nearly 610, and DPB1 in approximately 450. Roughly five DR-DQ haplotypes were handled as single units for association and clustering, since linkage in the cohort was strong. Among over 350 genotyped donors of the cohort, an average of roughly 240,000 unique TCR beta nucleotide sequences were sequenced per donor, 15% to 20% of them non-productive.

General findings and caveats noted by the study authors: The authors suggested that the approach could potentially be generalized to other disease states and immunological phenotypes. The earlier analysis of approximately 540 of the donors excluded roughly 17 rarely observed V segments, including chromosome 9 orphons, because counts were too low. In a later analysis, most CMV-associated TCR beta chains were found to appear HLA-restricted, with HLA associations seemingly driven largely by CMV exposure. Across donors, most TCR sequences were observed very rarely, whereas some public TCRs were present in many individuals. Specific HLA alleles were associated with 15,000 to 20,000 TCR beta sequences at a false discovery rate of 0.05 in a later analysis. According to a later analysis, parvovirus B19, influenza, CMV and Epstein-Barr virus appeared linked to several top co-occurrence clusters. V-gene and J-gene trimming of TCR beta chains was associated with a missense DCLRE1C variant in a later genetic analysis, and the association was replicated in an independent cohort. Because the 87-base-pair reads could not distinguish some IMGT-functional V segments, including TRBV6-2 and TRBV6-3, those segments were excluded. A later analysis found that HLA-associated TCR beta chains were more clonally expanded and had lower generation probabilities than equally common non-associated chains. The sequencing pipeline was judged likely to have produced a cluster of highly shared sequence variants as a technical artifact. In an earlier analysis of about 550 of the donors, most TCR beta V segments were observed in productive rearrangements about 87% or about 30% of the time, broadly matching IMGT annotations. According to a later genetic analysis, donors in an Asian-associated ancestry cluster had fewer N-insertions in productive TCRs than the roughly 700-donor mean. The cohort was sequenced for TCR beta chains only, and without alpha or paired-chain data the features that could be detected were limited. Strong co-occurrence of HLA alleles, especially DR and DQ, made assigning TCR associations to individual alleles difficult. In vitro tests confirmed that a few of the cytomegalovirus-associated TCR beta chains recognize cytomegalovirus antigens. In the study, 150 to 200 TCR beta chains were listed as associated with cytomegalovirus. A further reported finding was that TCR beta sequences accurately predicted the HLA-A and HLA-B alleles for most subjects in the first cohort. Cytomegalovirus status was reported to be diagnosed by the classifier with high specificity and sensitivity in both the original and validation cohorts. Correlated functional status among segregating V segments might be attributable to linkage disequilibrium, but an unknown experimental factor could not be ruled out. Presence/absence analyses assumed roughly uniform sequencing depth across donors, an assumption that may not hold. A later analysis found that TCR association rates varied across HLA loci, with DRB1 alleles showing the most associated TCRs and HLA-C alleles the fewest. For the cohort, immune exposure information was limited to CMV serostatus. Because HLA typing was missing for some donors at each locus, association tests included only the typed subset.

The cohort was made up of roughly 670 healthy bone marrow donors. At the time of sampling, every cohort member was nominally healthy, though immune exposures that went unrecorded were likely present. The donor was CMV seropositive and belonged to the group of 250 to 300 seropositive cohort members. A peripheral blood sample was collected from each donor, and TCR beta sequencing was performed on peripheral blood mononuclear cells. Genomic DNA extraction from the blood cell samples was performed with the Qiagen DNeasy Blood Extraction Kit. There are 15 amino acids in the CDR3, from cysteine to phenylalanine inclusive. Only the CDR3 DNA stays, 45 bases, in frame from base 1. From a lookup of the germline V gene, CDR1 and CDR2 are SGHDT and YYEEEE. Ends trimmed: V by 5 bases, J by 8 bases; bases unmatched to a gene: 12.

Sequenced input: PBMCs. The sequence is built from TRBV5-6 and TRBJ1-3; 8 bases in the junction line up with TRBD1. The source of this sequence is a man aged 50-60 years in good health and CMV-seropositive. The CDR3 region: CASSPWTGWRDTIYF. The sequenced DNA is TGTGCCAGCAGTCCGTGGACAGGGTGGCGCGACACCATATATTTT.